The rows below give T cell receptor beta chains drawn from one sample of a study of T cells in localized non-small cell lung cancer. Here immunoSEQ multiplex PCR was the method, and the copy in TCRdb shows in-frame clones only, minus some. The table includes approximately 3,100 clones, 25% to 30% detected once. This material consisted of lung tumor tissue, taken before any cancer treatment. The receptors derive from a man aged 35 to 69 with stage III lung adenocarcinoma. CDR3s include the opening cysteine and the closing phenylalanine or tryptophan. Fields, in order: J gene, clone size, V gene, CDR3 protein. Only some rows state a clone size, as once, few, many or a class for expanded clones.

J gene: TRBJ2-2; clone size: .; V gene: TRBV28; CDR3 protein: CASSRAATGELFF
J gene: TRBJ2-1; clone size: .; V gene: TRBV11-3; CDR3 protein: CASSLEGGLNEQFF
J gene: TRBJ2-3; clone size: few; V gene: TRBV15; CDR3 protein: CATSKGLAEATDTQYF
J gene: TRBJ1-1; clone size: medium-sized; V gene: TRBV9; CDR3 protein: CASSLSPGTEAFF
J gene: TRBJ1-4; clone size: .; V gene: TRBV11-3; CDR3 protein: CASSFKANLGPSNEKLFF
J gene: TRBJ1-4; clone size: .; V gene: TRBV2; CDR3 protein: CASSLGFAHSNEKLFF
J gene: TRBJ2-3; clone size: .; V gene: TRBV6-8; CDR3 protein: CATTEREGRSDTQYF
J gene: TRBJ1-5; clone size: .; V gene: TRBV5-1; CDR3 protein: CASSLGPGLVGQPQHF
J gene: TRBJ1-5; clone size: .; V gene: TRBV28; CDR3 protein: CASNREGAVQPQHF
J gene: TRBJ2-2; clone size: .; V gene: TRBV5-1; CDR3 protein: CASRNPSLAGAVGELFF
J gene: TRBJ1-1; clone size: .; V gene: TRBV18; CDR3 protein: CASSPGANTEAFF
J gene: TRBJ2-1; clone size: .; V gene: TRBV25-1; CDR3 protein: CASSERSPNEQFF
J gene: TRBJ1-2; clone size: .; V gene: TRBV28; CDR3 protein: CASSIGSYGYTF
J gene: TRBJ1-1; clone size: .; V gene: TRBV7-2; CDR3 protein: CASRRTGNTEAFF
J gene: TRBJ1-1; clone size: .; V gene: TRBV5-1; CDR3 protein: CASSLKGVATEAFF
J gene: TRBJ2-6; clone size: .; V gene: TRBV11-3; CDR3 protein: CASSGFGYRAPSGANVLTF
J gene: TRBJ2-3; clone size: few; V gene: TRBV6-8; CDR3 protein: CAIRGSSARTNTQYF
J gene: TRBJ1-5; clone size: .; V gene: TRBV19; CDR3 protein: CASSIGTGLGQPQHF
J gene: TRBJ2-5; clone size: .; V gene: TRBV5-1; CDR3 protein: CASSFGDRTETQYF
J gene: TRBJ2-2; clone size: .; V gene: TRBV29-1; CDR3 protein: CSARRGGQWELFF
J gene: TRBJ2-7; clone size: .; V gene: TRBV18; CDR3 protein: CASSRGAGTYEQYF
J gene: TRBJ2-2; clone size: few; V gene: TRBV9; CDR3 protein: CASSPRGGSGELFF
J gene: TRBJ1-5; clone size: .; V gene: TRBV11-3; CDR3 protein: CASSLLAVNSNQPQHF
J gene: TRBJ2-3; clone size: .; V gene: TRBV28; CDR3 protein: CASSGGTSTDTQYF
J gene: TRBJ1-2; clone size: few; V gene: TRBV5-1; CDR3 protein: CASSGNIVGGAYGYTF
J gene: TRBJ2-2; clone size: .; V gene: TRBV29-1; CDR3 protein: CSVSPTGRTGELFF
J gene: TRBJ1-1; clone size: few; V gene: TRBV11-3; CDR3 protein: CASSLIGSNTEAFF
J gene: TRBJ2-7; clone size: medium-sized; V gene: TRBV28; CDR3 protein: CASSRQGYDEQYF
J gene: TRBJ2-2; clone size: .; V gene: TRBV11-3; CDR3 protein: CASSWSGNTGELFF
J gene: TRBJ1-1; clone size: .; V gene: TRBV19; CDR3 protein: CASSSRAGGTEAFF
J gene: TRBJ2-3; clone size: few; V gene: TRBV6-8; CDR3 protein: CASSYSQAGENTQYF
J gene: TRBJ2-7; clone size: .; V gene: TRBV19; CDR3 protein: CASRKSGQGAYEQYF
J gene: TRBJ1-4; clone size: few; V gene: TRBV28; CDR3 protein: CASSSLTATNEKLFF